These 28 T cell receptor beta chains share one sample of origin, sequenced in a study of OX40 agonist ivuxolimab in advanced cancers. The protocol was immunoSEQ multiplex PCR, while the TCRdb copy is restricted to in-frame clones and leaves out a portion. The table has about 99,000 clones, approximately 95% seen once; the top ten hold just over 2%. Sample: CD4+ or CD8+ T cells sorted from blood, taken in a trial of the OX40 agonist ivuxolimab. These receptor sequences come from an adult with an advanced solid tumor such as melanoma, head and neck, liver or kidney cancer.

In DNA form, the CDR3 reads TGTGCCAGCAGCTTACAGGGTGGGTCACCCCTCCACTTT. Its translation: CASSLQGGSPLHF. This sequence joins TRBV7-3 and TRBJ1-6; tentative D call: TRBD1 (5 bases). Germline CDR1 reads SGHTA; CDR2 reads FQGTGA. The CDR3 sequence is 13 residues long. The V end was cut by 2 bases, the J end by 10 bases, with 9 bases between.

This rearrangement joins TRBV4-2 to TRBJ2-3, with D uncertain. Trimming took 4 bases from V and 6 from J, leaving 11 bases between them. The CDR3 runs to 13 residues. CDR1 and CDR2 from the germline V gene are LGHNA and YNFKEQ. This chain's CDR3 is CASSPSEVDTQYF. The CDR3 DNA reads as TGTGCCAGCAGCCCCAGTGAGGTGGATACGCAGTATTTT.

This clone was counted once. The junction departs from germline at one end; a sequencing error may be responsible. CDR3 bases: TGTGCCAGCTCACCGGTGGGACAGACGAACTATGACTACACCTTC. It codes for CASSPVGQTNYDYTF. The chain is built from TRBV18 and TRBJ1-2; 7 bases are a match to TRBD1. This CDR3 comprises 15 residues. The germline V gene encodes CDR1 KGHSH and CDR2 LQKENI.

The chain has TRBV5-1 and TRBJ2-3; 7 nucleotides agree with TRBD1. The J segment lost 2 bases and the V segment lost 4 bases, leaving 7 bases of the junction unmatched. CDR3 size: 15 residues. Germline-derived CDR1 and CDR2 are SGHRS and YFSETQ. CDR3 region: CASSAGDSVTDTQYF. The CDR3 DNA reads TGCGCCAGCAGCGCCGGGGACAGTGTCACAGATACGCAGTATTTT.

The V and J genes are TRBV5-1 and TRBJ1-1, with 9 bases identical to TRBD1. The junction had 6 bases not matched to a gene; V was cut back by 4 bases and J by 5 bases. The CDR3 is 14 amino acids. Germline V lookup: CDR1 SGHRS, CDR2 YFSETQ. CDR3 nucleotides: TGCGCCAGCAGCGTGGGACAGGGAACGACTGAAGCTTTCTTT. As protein: CASSVGQGTTEAFF.

The V and J genes are TRBV27 and TRBJ2-5, with 7 bases aligning to TRBD2. CDR3 length: 13 amino acids. The junction had 5 bases not matched to a gene; V was cut back by 6 bases and J by 4 bases. CDR1 is MNHEY, CDR2 SMNVEV, per germline (reference sequence). The CDR3 sequence: CASRREGRETQYF. The CDR3 DNA is TGTGCCAGCAGAAGGGAGGGGAGAGAGACCCAGTACTTC.

This sequence joins TRBV7-9 and TRBJ2-3; D may correspond to TRBD1 or TRBD2 (7 bases each). Germline CDR1 and CDR2: SEHNR and FQNEAQ (reference sequence). With 5 bases removed from V and 2 bases from J, the gap between germline ends came to 17 bases. The CDR3 runs 16 residues. CDR3 coding DNA: TGTGCCAGCAGCCCTCTCAGGGGGGGAACCACAGATACGCAGTATTTT. Amino acid sequence: CASSPLRGGTTDTQYF. The full variable domain, with the rest looked up from reference TRBV7-9 and TRBJ2-3, is DTGVSQNPRHKITKRGQNVTFRCDPISEHNRLYWYRQTLGQGPEFLTYFQNEAQLEKSRLLSDRFSAERPKGSFSTLEIQRTEQGDSAMYLCASSPLRGGTTDTQYFGPGTRLTVL.

The rearrangement uses TRBV4-2 and TRBJ1-2; D is unclear. Trimming removed 5 bases at V and 6 bases at J, with 13 bases between. The CDR3 consists of 13 residues. Germline V gene lookup returns CDR1 LGHNA and CDR2 YNFKEQ. Written as DNA, the CDR3 is TGTGCCAGCAGCGAAATAGGGTTAGATGGCTACACCTTC. Residues: CASSEIGLDGYTF.

V gene TRBV9 combines with J gene TRBJ2-3, with D possibly being TRBD1 (5 bases). Trimming stripped 2 bases from V and 2 bases from J, with 12 bases between. This CDR3 spans 15 amino acids. CDR1 SGDLS and CDR2 YYNGEE come from the germline V gene. CDR3 residues: CASSVLGVDTDTQYF. The DNA of the CDR3 is TGTGCCAGCAGCGTGTTAGGGGTAGACACAGATACGCAGTATTTT.

The gene calls are TRBV28 and TRBJ2-7; D ambiguous. This CDR3 comprises 16 residues. From germline, CDR1 is MDHEN and CDR2 SYDVKM. Trimming removed 6 bases from V and 2 bases from J, with 20 bases in between. The CDR3 DNA reads TGTGCCAGCAGCCCCTGGGGTAGTACCCCTACCTACGAGCAGTACTTC. Its translation is CASSPWGSTPTYEQYF.

The genes are TRBV4-2 and TRBJ1-4; possible D gene TRBD1, 6 bases. V was clipped by 7 bases and J by 8 bases, with 20 bases between them. The germline gives CDR1 LGHNA, CDR2 YNFKEQ. The CDR3 covers 15 residues. As DNA, the CDR3 is TGTGCCAGCACCCCCACAGGGAATATGGAAGAAAAACTGTTTTTT. Its translation: CASTPTGNMEEKLFF.

This clone was found once. The rearrangement links TRBV4-2 to TRBJ1-1; a possible D gene is TRBD1 (6 bases). The CDR3 covers 13 residues. Trimming left V 1 base short and J 5 bases short, with 8 bases between. Per the germline V gene, CDR1 is LGHNA and CDR2 is YNFKEQ. CDR3 coding DNA: TGTGCCAGCAGCCAAGTAGGGGGGACTGAAGCTTTCTTT. Residues: CASSQVGGTEAFF.

This clone has only one observation. This chain joins TRBV27 and TRBJ2-5; 8 bases agree with TRBD2. The ends lost 8 bases at V and 5 bases at J; junction bases unmatched: 10. The CDR3 consists of 14 residues. Germline CDR1 is MNHEY and CDR2 is SMNVEV (reference sequence). The CDR3 nucleotides read TGTGCCAGCTCCCTCGGACGGGAGGGGGAGACCCAGTACTTC. Translating it yields CASSLGREGETQYF.

J is TRBJ2-7 and V is TRBV28; D is possibly TRBD1 (6 bases). The CDR3 has 13 amino acids. CDR1 is MDHEN and CDR2 is SYDVKM in the germline V gene. The ends were cut back, 6 bases at V and 3 bases at J, with 12 bases in the middle. The CDR3 DNA sequence: TGTGCCAGCAGACTGACAGGCCACTACGAGCAGTACTTC. This sequence encodes CASRLTGHYEQYF.

CDR3 loop: CASSLALAGDTGELFF. CDR3 nucleotide sequence: TGTGCCAGCAGCTTAGCCCTAGCGGGGGACACCGGGGAGCTGTTTTTT. The chain couples TRBV7-8 to TRBJ2-2, with 10 bases fitting TRBD2. The V segment lost 0 bases and the J segment 3 bases; nucleotides outside the gene matches: 1. Germline CDR1 is SGHVS and CDR2 is FQNEAQ. This CDR3 contains 16 residues.

The chain couples TRBV4-2 to TRBJ1-2; TRBD1 is a possible D gene (5 bases). The V gene's germline CDR1 is LGHNA and CDR2 YNFKEQ. The CDR3 has 13 amino acids. V was clipped by 1 base and J by 6 bases, with 9 bases between them. The CDR3 DNA sequence: TGTGCCAGCAGCCAAGGAGGGGAGAATGGCTACACCTTC. Translating it yields CASSQGGENGYTF.

The V and J genes are TRBV27 and TRBJ1-6; D possibly corresponds to TRBD1 (5 bases). CDR1 MNHEY and CDR2 SMNVEV come from the germline V gene (reference sequence). The CDR3 consists of 13 residues. Trimming took 3 bases from V and 7 from J, leaving 7 bases between them. CDR3: CASSFRGNSPLHF. CDR3 bases: TGTGCCAGCAGTTTTCGGGGGAATTCACCCCTCCACTTT.

The chain couples TRBV7-6 to TRBJ2-1, with D unresolved. CDR1 is SGHVS, CDR2 FNYEAQ, per germline. The CDR3 extends over 11 amino acids. V shed 4 bases and J shed 9 bases, with 7 bases lying between them. In DNA form, the CDR3 reads TGTGCCAGCAGCTATGCTGGTGAGCAGTTCTTC. Translating it yields CASSYAGEQFF.

The chain employs TRBV7-9 and TRBJ1-1, with D unclear. CDR3 length equals 14 residues. Trimming removed 2 bases at V and 5 bases at J, with 12 bases between. Germline loops: CDR1 SEHNR, CDR2 FQNEAQ (reference sequence). The CDR3 region has the DNA TGTGCCAGCAGCTTAACTGATTCGGTGACTGAAGCTTTCTTT. It codes for CASSLTDSVTEAFF.

This chain links TRBV2 with TRBJ2-7; TRBD2 agrees at 10 bases. CDR3 length: 17 residues. Germline assignment: CDR1 SNHLY and CDR2 FYNNEI. Trimming at V came to 2 bases and at J to 1 base, leaving 8 bases not matched to a gene. CDR3 protein: CASSETERGGGSYEQYF. The CDR3 DNA sequence: TGTGCCAGCAGTGAAACCGAGCGGGGGGGAGGTTCCTACGAGCAGTACTTC.

CDR3 in DNA: TGTGCCAGCAGCGTGACTTCGAATGAGCAGTTCTTC. Translation gives CASSVTSNEQFF. The V call is TRBV9, the J call TRBJ2-1; D not resolved. This CDR3 region has 12 residues. Trimming shortened V by 2 bases and J by 7 bases, and 7 bases separated the two germline ends. Looked up from germline, CDR1 is SGDLS and CDR2 is YYNGEE.

The sample holds one count of this clone. The chain employs TRBV5-6 and TRBJ1-5; D call uncertain. Deletions cut 1 base from V and 5 bases from J, with 10 bases between. Germline V CDR1 and CDR2: SGHDT, YYEEEE. The CDR3 has 14 residues. This CDR3 is CASSLRRADQPQHF. The CDR3 DNA is TGTGCCAGCAGCTTGAGAAGGGCGGATCAGCCCCAGCATTTT.

This chain connects TRBV4-1 to TRBJ2-1; TRBD2 matches 10 bases. The CDR3 contains 17 residues. Per germline, CDR1 MGHRA and CDR2 YSYEKL. Trimming took 0 bases from V and 5 from J; bases not matched to a gene: 7. In DNA, the CDR3 is TGCGCCAGCAGCCAAGATAGGGCTAGCGGGGGCCACAATGAGCAGTTCTTC. This sequence encodes CASSQDRASGGHNEQFF.

This sequence joins TRBV9 and TRBJ1-1; no firm D call. Germline CDR1 SGDLS, CDR2 YYNGEE. This CDR3 is 13 amino acids long. V was trimmed by 3 bases and J by 0 bases, leaving 6 bases between them. Here the CDR3 reads CASSGVMNTEAFF. CDR3 nucleotides: TGTGCCAGCAGCGGGGTGATGAACACTGAAGCTTTCTTT.

The rearrangement links TRBV30 to TRBJ2-3; TRBD2 agrees at 14 bases. The CDR3 has 15 residues. Germline V gene lookup returns CDR1 GTSNPN and CDR2 SVGIG (reference sequence). V lost 8 bases to trimming and J lost 2 bases; unmatched junction nucleotides: 6. CDR3 coding DNA: TGTGCCCTCGGGACTAGCGGGAGCCACACAGATACGCAGTATTTT. Amino acid sequence: CALGTSGSHTDTQYF.

V usage is TRBV9 and J usage is TRBJ2-7; TRBD1 matches at 12 bases. With V trimmed by 3 bases and J by 3 bases, 7 bases remained unmatched. Germline V CDR1 and CDR2: SGDLS, YYNGEE. The CDR3 consists of 16 residues. For the CDR3, the DNA is TGTGCCAGCAGCGCACCGGGACAGGGGGCGAACTACGAGCAGTACTTC. Its protein is CASSAPGQGANYEQYF.

The rearrangement joins TRBV7-9 to TRBJ1-2, with TRBD1 identical over 8 bases. The V segment lost 7 bases and the J segment 0 bases; nucleotides outside the gene matches: 16. CDR1 is SEHNR, CDR2 FQNEAQ, per germline (reference sequence). This CDR3 has 18 amino acids. This chain's CDR3 is CASTSSVDRAYPNYGYTF. In DNA form, the CDR3 reads TGTGCCAGCACCTCTTCCGTGGACAGGGCCTATCCTAACTATGGCTACACCTTC. Filled out from reference TRBV7-9 and TRBJ1-2, the complete variable domain reads DTGVSQNPRHKITKRGQNVTFRCDPISEHNRLYWYRQTLGQGPEFLTYFQNEAQLEKSRLLSDRFSAERPKGSFSTLEIQRTEQGDSAMYLCASTSSVDRAYPNYGYTFGSGTRLTVV.

The genes are TRBV4-3 and TRBJ1-1; 10 bases fit TRBD1. With V trimmed by 3 bases and J by 3 bases, 13 bases remained unmatched. CDR3 size: 18 residues. CDR1 LGHNA and CDR2 YSLEER come from the germline V gene. CDR3: CASSHSDRGQVLDTEAFF. In DNA form, the CDR3 reads TGCGCCAGCAGCCATAGCGACAGGGGGCAGGTGCTTGACACTGAAGCTTTCTTT.